This T cell receptor beta chain came from a study of blood T cell repertoires in COVID-19. Study at large: COVID-19 samples, acute and convalescent, were from the United States, Italy and Spain. PBMCs, B-cell-depleted T cells, or T cells were the source of the cDNA or gDNA that made up the material.

The CDR3 totals 12 residues. Germline V gene sequence: CDR1 LGHDT, CDR2 YNNKEL (reference sequence). Between the trimmed V and J ends, which lost 3 bases and 7 bases, there was a span of 7 bases. As processed by the authors: For nucleated cells, counts were estimated from reference gene primer amplification. The table came from immunoSEQ multiplex PCR; TCRdb's copy has only in-frame clones and leaves some out. The D gene and trimming were derived from the DNA, and the V and J assignments and clone size from that table. The data hold about 290,000 clones, with approximately 86% observed a single time.

The chain uses TRBV3-1 (or the pseudogene TRBV3-2) and TRBJ1-3, with D unclear. The sequencing sample was made of peripheral blood. This receptor was taken from a woman between 45 and 60 years old with active or convalescent COVID-19. The CDR3 DNA follows: TGTGCCAGCAGCCAGAGGGTGAACACCATATATTTT. Its translation: CASSQRVNTIYF.